This T cell receptor beta chain was sequenced during a study of blood T cell repertoires in COVID-19. Germline assignment: CDR1 MDHEN and CDR2 SYDVKM. The length of the CDR3 is 17 residues. Trimming cost V 5 bases and J 4 bases; bases outside gene matches: 13. Clones were sequenced by immunoSEQ multiplex PCR, and TCRdb holds only the in-frame ones, with some missing. The sample has around 140,000 clones; under 90% are singletons. The source of this sequence is a human donor in a cohort sampled during active COVID-19. Sample: peripheral blood. The chain carries TRBV28 and TRBJ2-7; 11 bases map to TRBD2. The CDR3 coding sequence is TGTGCCAGCAGTCCACGGCGACTAGCGGGAAGAAGGTACGAGCAGTACTTC. Protein product: CASSPRRLAGRRYEQYF.